Many counts were recorded for the clone carrying this T cell receptor beta chain. This entry belongs to a study of T cells in Graves' hyperthyroidism and ophthalmopathy. CDR3 length: 16 residues. The V and J ends lost 5 bases and 3 bases, in that order; junction bases with no gene match: 11. Germline V gene lookup returns CDR1 MDHEN and CDR2 SYDVKM. Regions amplified from RNA transcripts were the TCR beta CDR3 regions. The HTBI primer set drove a first-round RT-PCR of the TCR CDR3. Via MiXCR, TCRdb re-called the multiplex PCR reads, giving one row per CDR3 protein. The repertoire includes 300,000 to 400,000 distinct CDR3 sequences, roughly 15% of them detected once, and 15% to 20% sits in the top ten.

J is TRBJ2-3 and V is TRBV28; 7 nucleotides align to TRBD1. Sequenced sample: blood. The clonotype originates from a woman under 40 with Graves' ophthalmopathy. CDR3 DNA: TGTGCCAGCAGTCCACCGGGACAGATAGAGACAGATACGCAGTATTTT. Protein: CASSPPGQIETDTQYF.